One sample yielded the 19 T cell receptor beta chains listed below, sequenced in a study of T-cell reconstitution after alpha-beta-depleted transplantation in children. Unique molecular identifiers were used to barcode this TCRbeta library. TCRdb fed the PCR reads into MiXCR, producing one record per CDR3 protein. The sample has roughly 590,000 distinct CDR3 sequences, 16% seen once. The sequences come from PBMCs from the stem cell graft donor, collected from the stem cell graft. These receptors were collected from a human donor who donated a stem cell graft to a child with acute myeloid leukemia.

Regarding this clonotype: This may come from a read error, since a much larger clone is one base off. The gene calls are TRBV30 and TRBJ1-2, with a possible D match to TRBD1 (5 bases). This CDR3 comprises 14 residues. Germline V lookup: CDR1 GTSNPN, CDR2 SVGIG (reference sequence). The ends were cut back, 1 base at V and 10 bases at J, with 19 bases in the middle. In DNA, the CDR3 is TGTGCCTGGAGTGCGTTGACCCATCAAGGGGCCTACACCTTC. Protein sequence: CAWSALTHQGAYTF.

This clonotype was counted at least ten times. The V gene is TRBV7-9, the J gene TRBJ1-2; TRBD1 is a possible D gene (5 bases). Germline values: CDR1 SEHNR, CDR2 FQNEAQ (reference sequence). The CDR3 contains 14 residues. V was clipped by 5 bases and J by 4 bases, with 14 bases between them. CDR3 loop: CASSVGNGGYGYTF. DNA for the CDR3: TGTGCCAGCAGCGTAGGGAATGGGGGCTATGGCTACACCTTC.

This clonotype has only a few counts. V gene TRBV27 combines with J gene TRBJ1-1; 11 bases align to TRBD1. The CDR3 covers 14 residues. The junction had 4 bases not matched to a gene; V was cut back by 4 bases and J by 6 bases. CDR1 is MNHEY and CDR2 is SMNVEV in the germline V gene (reference sequence). The CDR3 nucleotides read TGTGCCAGCAGTTCCCGGGACAGGGGGTCTGAAGCTTTCTTT. It encodes CASSSRDRGSEAFF.

The V call is TRBV3-1, the J call TRBJ2-5; possibly TRBD1 for D (6 bases). The CDR3 spans 15 residues. V dropped 1 base and J dropped 1 base, with 10 bases sitting between them. Germline V gives CDR1 LGHDT, CDR2 YNNKEL (reference sequence). Here the CDR3 DNA reads TGTGCCAGCAGCCAAGCAGGACAGATCCAAGAGACCCAGTACTTC. This sequence encodes CASSQAGQIQETQYF.

V is TRBV7-9 and J is TRBJ2-2, with TRBD1 as a possible D gene (7 bases). Trimming removed 4 bases at V and 6 bases at J, with 12 bases between. Germline V CDR1 and CDR2: SEHNR, FQNEAQ (reference sequence). This CDR3 is built from 14 residues. The CDR3 DNA is TGTGCCAGCAGCTGGCGGGACAGTTCCGGGGAGCTGTTTTTT. It translates to CASSWRDSSGELFF.

There are many counts of this clonotype. The V gene is TRBV20-1, the J gene TRBJ2-5; 10 bases match TRBD1. Germline V gene lookup returns CDR1 DFQATT and CDR2 SNEGSKA (reference sequence). The J segment lost 7 bases and the V segment lost 5 bases, leaving 7 bases of the junction unmatched. The CDR3 covers 13 residues. Here the CDR3 DNA reads TGCAGTGCTGGGACAGGGGTTAGGGGGACCCAGTACTTC. Protein sequence: CSAGTGVRGTQYF.

This clonotype was counted between two and nine times. CDR3 in DNA: TGCAGTGCTAGAGACGAAAGTGGGCGGACTGAAGCTTTCTTT. Its protein is CSARDESGRTEAFF. The chain joins TRBV20-1 to TRBJ1-1; no clear D. Germline values: CDR1 DFQATT, CDR2 SNEGSKA (reference sequence). With 0 bases removed from V and 5 bases from J, the gap between germline ends came to 13 bases. The CDR3 runs 14 residues.

In this sample, this clonotype turned up many times. V usage is TRBV29-1 and J usage is TRBJ1-1; D is ambiguous. The CDR3 runs 12 residues. The germline gives CDR1 SQVTM, CDR2 ANQGSEA. The ends were cut back, 4 bases at V and 0 bases at J, with 6 bases in the middle. CDR3 amino acids: CSVVELNTEAFF. The DNA for the CDR3 is TGCAGCGTTGTAGAGCTGAACACTGAAGCTTTCTTT.

This chain connects TRBV11-2 to TRBJ2-7; unclear D gene. CDR1 and CDR2 (germline): SGHAT, FQNNGV. This CDR3 comprises 14 residues. Trimming removed 1 base at V and 2 bases at J, with 9 bases between. The CDR3 is CASSLGQVAYEQYV. As DNA, the CDR3 is TGTGCCAGCAGCTTAGGGCAGGTCGCCTACGAGCAGTACGTC.

In its sample, this clonotype was seen many times. The V call is TRBV20-1, the J call TRBJ1-5; D call uncertain. CDR3 size: 15 residues. CDR1 is DFQATT, CDR2 SNEGSKA, per germline (reference sequence). Trimming cost V 1 base and J 0 bases, with 10 bases left between them. CDR3 loop: CSARGAGYSNQPQHF. The CDR3 nucleotides are TGCAGTGCTAGAGGGGCAGGTTATAGCAATCAGCCCCAGCATTTT.

The rearrangement uses TRBV7-3 and TRBJ2-7, with no clear D. Germline V gene sequence: CDR1 SGHTA, CDR2 FQGTGA. The CDR3 totals 15 residues. With 2 bases removed from V and 3 bases from J, the gap between germline ends came to 14 bases. The CDR3: CASSLVAGEGYEQYF. As DNA, the CDR3 is TGTGCCAGCAGCTTAGTTGCTGGGGAAGGCTACGAGCAGTACTTC.

This clonotype was counted between two and nine times. The gene calls are TRBV6-6 and TRBJ2-2, with D possibly TRBD2 on 5 matching bases. There are 13 residues in the CDR3. CDR1 and CDR2 (germline): MNHNY, SVGAGI (reference sequence). Trimming shortened V by 8 bases and J by 6 bases, and 13 bases separated the two germline ends. Here the CDR3 reads CASGYLGAGELFF. The CDR3 DNA is TGTGCCAGCGGATACCTGGGAGCCGGGGAGCTGTTTTTT.

With regard to this clonotype: This may be a read error: a much more frequent sequence differs by one nucleotide. V usage is TRBV20-1 and J usage is TRBJ1-1, with 8 bases that match TRBD1. The J segment lost 3 bases and the V segment lost 5 bases, leaving 8 bases of the junction unmatched. CDR1 and CDR2 (germline): DFQATT, SNEGSKA (reference sequence). The CDR3 loop spans 14 amino acids. CDR3 amino acids: CSAPGQGMDTEAFF. CDR3 DNA sequence: TGCAGTGCTCCCGGACAGGGTATGGACACTGAAGCTTTCTTT.

This clonotype was observed at least ten times. V gene TRBV6-5 combines with J gene TRBJ2-1; a weak D match, TRBD1 (5 bases). The CDR3 has 15 residues. CDR1 is MNHEY, CDR2 SVGAGI, per germline. V gave up 2 bases and J gave up 2 bases, with 10 bases separating them. CDR3 loop: CASSYGRAAYNEQFF. The CDR3 DNA sequence: TGTGCCAGCAGTTACGGCAGGGCCGCCTACAATGAGCAGTTCTTC.

This clonotype was recorded at least ten times. V usage is TRBV20-1 and J usage is TRBJ2-5, with 11 nucleotides matching TRBD2. This CDR3 region has 16 residues. Germline V gene data show CDR1 as DFQATT and CDR2 as SNEGSKA (reference sequence). V shed 3 bases, J shed 4 bases, and the junction held 10 bases outside the gene matches. The CDR3 DNA is TGCAGTGCTAGTAAGGCGAGACTAGCGGGGACAGAGACCCAGTACTTC. Its translation: CSASKARLAGTETQYF.

This clonotype was counted ten times or more. The DNA for the CDR3 is TGTGCCAGCAGCCGAGGACTAGCGAGTAAAGAGACCCAGTACTTC. Translating gives CASSRGLASKETQYF. The V gene is TRBV7-2, the J gene TRBJ2-5, with 9 bases lining up with TRBD2. Germline-derived CDR1 and CDR2 are SGHTA and FQGNSA. This CDR3 is built from 15 residues. V shed 5 bases, J shed 3 bases, and the junction held 7 bases outside the gene matches.

This clonotype turned up a few times. The chain is built from TRBV29-1 and TRBJ1-2; D possibly corresponds to TRBD1 (5 bases). The V gene lost 3 bases and the J gene lost 2 bases, with 13 bases spanning the gap. CDR3 length: 14 residues. The germline V gene encodes CDR1 SQVTM and CDR2 ANQGSEA. For the CDR3, the DNA is TGCAGCGTTGAGGGGCTTGACGGGAACTATGGCTACACCTTC. It translates to CSVEGLDGNYGYTF.

The table lists this clonotype with many counts. The chain is built from TRBV29-1 and TRBJ2-4; D is undetermined. V was shortened by 7 bases and J by 1 base, with 11 bases between the two germline ends. The CDR3 spans 13 residues. CDR1 is SQVTM, CDR2 ANQGSEA, per germline. DNA for the CDR3: TGCAGCGCTGGGATAAGGGCCAAAAACATTCAGTACTTC. It translates to CSAGIRAKNIQYF. The complete variable domain, with remaining parts taken from reference TRBV29-1 and TRBJ2-4, reads SAVISQKPSRDICQRGTSLTIQCQVDSQVTMMFWYRQQPGQSLTLIATANQGSEATYESGFVIDKFPISRPNLTFSTLTVSNMSPEDSSIYLCSAGIRAKNIQYFGAGTRLSVL.

This chain uses TRBV5-1 with TRBJ2-3; 8 bases align to TRBD2. There are 16 residues in the CDR3. J lost 2 bases, V lost 0 bases, and 5 bases had no gene match. Germline V gene sequence: CDR1 SGHRS, CDR2 YFSETQ. In DNA form, the CDR3 reads TGCGCCAGCAGCTTGGTTGGGACTAGTCTCACAGATACGCAGTATTTT. This translates into CASSLVGTSLTDTQYF. Filled out from reference TRBV5-1 and TRBJ2-3, the complete variable domain reads KAGVTQTPRYLIKTRGQQVTLSCSPISGHRSVSWYQQTPGQGLQFLFEYFSETQRNKGNFPGRFSGRQFSNSRSEMNVSTLELGDSALYLCASSLVGTSLTDTQYFGPGTRLTVL.